This T cell receptor beta chain was recovered during a study of blood T cell repertoires in COVID-19 (dated by TCRdb to the early 2020s). As for the study more broadly: Samples from collaborators originated in the United States, Italy and Spain and spanned both the acute and convalescent phases of COVID-19. The material from the prospective study consisted of cDNA or gDNA derived from T cells, B-cell-depleted T cells, or PBMCs. The dataset comprised deeply sampled blood TCRbeta repertoires from subjects exposed to, actively infected with, or recovered from COVID-19. A freely available public database, intended as a resource for researchers studying the immune response to SARS-CoV-2, is where the repertoires were released. The samples were drawn from two sources: the first 160 participants of the ongoing ImmuneRACE study, and approximately 1,300 subjects contributed by 6 global collaborators. The sample metadata nearly always contained a de-identified subject ID, COVID-19 status, age in years and sex. HLA class I and class II types, where available, came from metadata supplied by the sample provider rather than from assay-based typing. The paper's findings and limits, for the study overall: The quantity of clinical and demographic metadata differed by source and by participant and was supplied without curation.

This clone was picked up a small number of times. Its antigen is unknown. The input lacks base qualities; no much larger clone sits a single base away. From the germline V gene, CDR1 is KGHSH and CDR2 is LQKENI. V trim: 3 bases; J trim: 7 bases; unmatched bases: 8. Measured from the cysteine to the phenylalanine, the CDR3 is 14 residues long. CDR3 DNA only is kept here, 42 bases in frame from base 1. Participants in the prospective study were aged 18 to 89 years, lived in under 30 United States geographic areas, and enrolled through a virtual design. To assign participants to cohorts, the prospective study relied on clinical history that participants themselves reported in a screening survey and a study questionnaire. Recovered participants in ImmuneRACE Cohort 3 were defined by two consecutive negative NP/OP PCR tests, clearance by a healthcare professional, or resolution of symptoms. Each participant in the prospective study had whole blood, serum and a nasopharyngeal or oropharyngeal swab collected by mobile phlebotomists. Over an approximately two-month period, participants in the prospective study had the option of providing additional blood draws and questionnaires. Blood samples from the prospective study were shipped frozen or at room temperature prior to DNA extraction.

TCRbeta CDR3 regions were amplified from genomic DNA by means of the immunoSEQ Assay, a bias-controlled multiplex PCR. Per the source publication's procedure: Within the assay, amplification of reference gene primers was used to estimate how many nucleated cells each sample contained. Sequence reads were collapsed and filtered to measure the absolute abundance of every unique TCRbeta CDR3 rearrangement. For each sample, productive Simpson clonality was calculated as the square root of Simpson's diversity index across productive rearrangements. The clones in this table, taken by TCRdb from immuneACCESS, are in-frame only. Not every clone is retained; where verified, under half of the shortfall comes from an unresolved V gene, and the cause of the rest is unknown. V, J and clone size are taken as reported in that table, and D and trimming were inferred from the DNA itself. For this sample the table gives 200,000 to 250,000 clones, of which about 83% were detected only once. Of the sample, approximately 6.8% falls within the top ten clones.

Recombination connected TRBV18 to TRBJ1-2, and TRBD1 matches 7 of the central bases. Sequencing was done on a sample of PBMCs or T cells enriched from blood (not recorded which). The receptor was derived from a woman aged 40 to 50 who had recovered from COVID-19. The sequenced DNA is TGTGCCAGCTCACCGAACGAGGGACAGTCTGGCTACACCTTC. The translation is CASSPNEGQSGYTF.